These 18 T cell receptor beta chains were all obtained from the same sample, sequenced in a study of T cells in Graves' hyperthyroidism and ophthalmopathy. Amplification yielded TCR beta CDR3 regions, with RNA transcripts as the source. The HTBI primer set was used in a first-round RT-PCR of the TCR CDR3. TCRdb re-called the multiplex PCR reads through MiXCR, storing one row per CDR3 protein. This sample has about 600,000 distinct CDR3 sequences; 14% occur once, and the top ten carry less than 9%. The sequencing sample was made of blood. The receptors here all came from a woman under 30 with Graves' ophthalmopathy.

This clonotype has at least ten counts. V is TRBV15 and J is TRBJ1-3; perhaps TRBD1 as D (5 bases). Trimming removed 2 bases from V and 2 bases from J, with 16 bases in between. CDR1 is LNHNV and CDR2 is YYDKDF in the germline V gene (reference sequence). The CDR3 is 17 amino acids. The CDR3 DNA follows: TGTGCCACCAGCAGACGGAAACAACTAGGGGCTGGAAACACCATATATTTT. This sequence encodes CATSRRKQLGAGNTIYF.

Notes on this clonotype: A much bigger clone sits one base away, suggesting this may be a read error. This sequence joins TRBV7-3 and TRBJ2-5; D is unresolved. The V and J ends lost 11 bases and 5 bases respectively, with 18 bases between them. Germline V CDR1 and CDR2: SGHTA, FQGTGA. This CDR3 is 13 amino acids long. The CDR3 spells CAGSKRRFETQYF. Written as DNA, the CDR3 is TGTGCCGGCTCCAAACGGCGGTTTGAGACCCAGTACTTC.

This clonotype has a count of ten or more. The chain has TRBV10-3 and TRBJ1-1; 7 bases are shared with TRBD1. The CDR3 totals 14 residues. J lost 2 bases, V lost 7 bases, and 7 bases had no gene match. CDR1 is ENHRY, CDR2 SYGVKD, per germline. CDR3 sequence reads: CAITQTGTNTEAFF. For the CDR3, the DNA is TGTGCCATCACCCAGACAGGGACAAACACTGAAGCTTTCTTT.

This clonotype was observed at least ten times. The chain couples TRBV7-9 to TRBJ2-5, with D possibly TRBD2 on 6 matching bases. The CDR3 contains 17 residues. The V and J ends lost 2 bases and 5 bases respectively, with 21 bases between them. The germline gives CDR1 SEHNR, CDR2 FQNEAQ (reference sequence). The CDR3 here is CASSLSAGTASRETQYF. In DNA form, the CDR3 reads TGTGCCAGCAGCTTATCCGCCGGGACTGCGAGTCGGGAGACCCAGTACTTC.

This clonotype was counted at least ten times. The genes are TRBV7-6 and TRBJ2-1; 9 positions match TRBD2. CDR1 and CDR2 from the germline V gene are SGHVS and FNYEAQ. The CDR3 is 16 amino acids. V lost 1 base to trimming and J lost 3 bases; unmatched junction nucleotides: 4. The CDR3 sequence is CASSLDSGRLYNEQFF. The CDR3 DNA follows: TGTGCCAGCAGCTTAGATAGCGGGAGACTCTACAATGAGCAGTTCTTC. Using reference TRBV7-6 and TRBJ2-1 for the parts outside the CDR3, the full variable domain is GAGVSQSPRYKVTKRGQDVALRCDPISGHVSLYWYRQALGQGPEFLTYFNYEAQQDKSGLPNDRFSAERPEGSISTLTIQRTEQRDSAMYRCASSLDSGRLYNEQFFGPGTRLTVL.

This clonotype occurred many times. This chain joins TRBV7-2 and TRBJ2-6; D not resolved. Trimming took 9 bases from V and 2 from J, leaving 11 bases between them. This CDR3 is built from 14 residues. Germline CDR1 reads SGHTA; CDR2 reads FQGNSA. The CDR3 DNA follows: TGTGCCAGAGATAGGGTAACTGGGGCCAACGTCCTGACTTTC. Translating it yields CARDRVTGANVLTF.

The V gene is TRBV7-2, the J gene TRBJ1-5; TRBD1 aligns across 9 bases. Germline trimming cut 5 bases from V and 6 bases from J; bases unmatched to any gene: 11. The CDR3 extends over 16 amino acids. Germline V gene sequence: CDR1 SGHTA, CDR2 FQGNSA. The CDR3 is CASSVGNRGQGQPQHF. The CDR3 DNA sequence: TGTGCCAGCAGCGTAGGAAACAGGGGGCAGGGTCAGCCCCAGCATTTT.

This clonotype was seen ten or more times. This chain joins TRBV7-8 and TRBJ2-2; D not certain. The CDR3 covers 16 residues. CDR1 is SGHVS, CDR2 FQNEAQ, per germline. V lost 5 bases and J 4 bases, leaving 17 bases between the germline ends. CDR3 protein: CASSANSRLGTGELFF. As DNA, the CDR3 is TGTGCCAGCAGCGCTAACAGTAGATTGGGCACCGGGGAGCTGTTTTTT.

This clonotype appeared a few times. This chain links TRBV2 with TRBJ2-1; D tentatively fits TRBD1 or TRBD2 (5 bases each). The CDR3 covers 15 residues. Germline V lookup: CDR1 SNHLY, CDR2 FYNNEI. Deletions cut 9 bases from V and 0 bases from J, with 15 bases between. CDR3 residues: CASTRDPSSYNEQFF. DNA for the CDR3: TGTGCCAGTACCCGGGACCCCAGCTCCTACAATGAGCAGTTCTTC. Full variable domain (remainder filled in from reference TRBV2 and TRBJ2-1): EPEVTQTPSHQVTQMGQEVILRCVPISNHLYFYWYRQILGQKVEFLVSFYNNEISEKSEIFDDQFSVERPDGSNFTLKIRSTKLEDSAMYFCASTRDPSSYNEQFFGPGTRLTVL.

This clonotype was observed at least ten times. The chain has TRBV2 and TRBJ1-2; D may be TRBD1 (6 bases). The CDR3 loop spans 16 amino acids. CDR1 and CDR2 (germline): SNHLY, FYNNEI. Trimming removed 4 bases from V and 3 bases from J, with 18 bases in between. In nucleotides, the CDR3 is TGTGCCAGCAGTGTCGATTCTAACAGGGTGGACTATGGCTACACCTTC. Its translation is CASSVDSNRVDYGYTF.

This clonotype has at least ten counts. The chain joins TRBV28 to TRBJ2-2; 8 bases are a match to TRBD2. Trimming removed 7 bases from V and 5 bases from J; junction bases left unmatched: 9. The CDR3 is 15 amino acids. The germline V gene has CDR1 MDHEN and CDR2 SYDVKM. The CDR3 nucleotides are TGTGCCAGCAAGCTAAGCGGGAGTAAAACCGGGGAGCTGTTTTTT. Translating gives CASKLSGSKTGELFF.

This clonotype was counted many times. J is TRBJ1-1 and V is TRBV28; no clear D. Germline V gene sequence: CDR1 MDHEN, CDR2 SYDVKM. V dropped 3 bases and J dropped 8 bases, with 10 bases sitting between them. This CDR3 is 12 amino acids long. CDR3 coding DNA: TGTGCCAGCAGTTTGATGGATCTCGAAGCTTTCTTT. Protein sequence: CASSLMDLEAFF.

This clonotype was found many times. V is TRBV7-9 and J is TRBJ2-7, with a possible D match to TRBD2 (5 bases). The CDR3 contains 14 residues. V was clipped by 5 bases and J by 6 bases, with 17 bases between them. Germline V CDR1 and CDR2: SEHNR, FQNEAQ (reference sequence). CDR3: CASSRGITPREQYF. Written as DNA, the CDR3 is TGTGCCAGCAGCCGAGGGATCACGCCCCGCGAGCAGTACTTC.

This clonotype was counted many times. The chain couples TRBV4-2 to TRBJ2-5, with 7 bases fitting TRBD2. This CDR3 region has 15 residues. Germline V gene sequence: CDR1 LGHNA, CDR2 YNFKEQ. With V trimmed by 1 base and J by 4 bases, 6 bases remained unmatched. CDR3 sequence reads: CASSQVRERLETQYF. The CDR3 bases are TGTGCCAGCAGCCAAGTGCGGGAGCGATTAGAGACCCAGTACTTC.

At least ten counts were recorded for this clonotype. The CDR3 sequence: CASSWTSGRAYNEQFF. CDR3 nucleotide sequence: TGTGCCAGCAGCTGGACTAGCGGGAGGGCCTACAATGAGCAGTTCTTC. The V gene is TRBV11-2, the J gene TRBJ2-1; 15 bases are shared with TRBD2. Per the germline V gene, CDR1 is SGHAT and CDR2 is FQNNGV. With 4 bases clipped from V and 2 bases from J, the junction kept 0 bases outside the gene matches. This CDR3 spans 16 amino acids.

This clonotype was seen more than once but under ten times. One base away lies a much larger clone, so this may be a sequencing read error. The chain combines TRBV6-1 with TRBJ2-7; no reliable D call. The CDR3 has 11 residues. Germline CDR1 MNHNS, CDR2 SASEGT. The CDR3 spells CASSPFYEQCF. The CDR3 region has the DNA TGTGCCAGCAGCCCCTTCTACGAGCAGTGCTTC.

This clonotype was picked up many times. The chain links TRBV7-6 to TRBJ2-7; the D gene is possibly TRBD2 (6 bases). Germline loops: CDR1 SGHVS, CDR2 FNYEAQ. The CDR3 contains 16 residues. V shed 4 bases and J shed 1 base, with 17 bases lying between them. CDR3 sequence: CASSSLGGESSYEQYF. The CDR3 coding sequence is TGTGCCAGCAGCTCGCTTGGCGGGGAGAGTTCCTACGAGCAGTACTTC. Based on the CDR3 plus reference TRBV7-6 and TRBJ2-7, the full variable domain is GAGVSQSPRYKVTKRGQDVALRCDPISGHVSLYWYRQALGQGPEFLTYFNYEAQQDKSGLPNDRFSAERPEGSISTLTIQRTEQRDSAMYRCASSSLGGESSYEQYFGPGTRLTVT.

This clonotype was seen at least ten times. The chain uses TRBV30 and TRBJ2-1, with D perhaps matching TRBD1 (6 bases). Deletions cut 2 bases from V and 4 bases from J, with 12 bases between. CDR1 GTSNPN and CDR2 SVGIG come from the germline V gene (reference sequence). The CDR3 is 14 residues long. CDR3 in amino acids: CAWSLTGNYNEQFF. CDR3 sequence (DNA): TGTGCCTGGAGTTTAACAGGGAATTACAATGAGCAGTTCTTC.